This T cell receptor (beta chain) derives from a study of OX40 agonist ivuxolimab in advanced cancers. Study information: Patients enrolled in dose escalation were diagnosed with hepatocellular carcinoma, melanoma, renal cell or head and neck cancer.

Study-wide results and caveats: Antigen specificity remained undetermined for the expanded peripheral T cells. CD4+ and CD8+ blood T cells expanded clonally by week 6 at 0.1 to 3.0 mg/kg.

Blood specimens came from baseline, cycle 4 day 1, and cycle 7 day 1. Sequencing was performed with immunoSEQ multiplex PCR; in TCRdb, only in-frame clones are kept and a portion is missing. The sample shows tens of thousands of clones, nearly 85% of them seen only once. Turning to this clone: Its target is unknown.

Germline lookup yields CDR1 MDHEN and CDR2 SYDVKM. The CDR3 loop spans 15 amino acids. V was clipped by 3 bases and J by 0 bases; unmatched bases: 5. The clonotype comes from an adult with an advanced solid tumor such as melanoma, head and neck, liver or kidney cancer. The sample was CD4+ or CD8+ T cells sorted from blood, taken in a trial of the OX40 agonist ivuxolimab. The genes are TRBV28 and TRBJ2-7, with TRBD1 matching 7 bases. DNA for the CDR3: TGTGCCAGCAGTTTGAGCCCAGGGGGCTCCTACGAGCAGTACTTC. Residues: CASSLSPGGSYEQYF.